This T cell receptor beta chain was recovered during a study of OX40 agonist ivuxolimab in advanced cancers. On the study more broadly: Averaging around 60 years in age, with a range of roughly 20 to 90, the cohort was 65% to 90% male.

V lost 5 bases and J 1 base, leaving 14 bases between the germline ends. The CDR3 extends over 15 amino acids. Per the germline V gene, CDR1 is SGHNT and CDR2 is YENEEA. Profiling relied on immunoSEQ multiplex PCR, and the TCRdb table lists in-frame clones only, not all of them. Seen here are some 83,000 clones, 85% to 95% observed once, and the top ten hold about 0.7%. Points from the study as a whole: The average count of expanded clones was higher among CD8+ T cells than among CD4+.

As concerns this clone: Its antigen is currently unknown.

This TCR was sampled from an adult with an advanced solid tumor such as melanoma, head and neck, liver or kidney cancer. V usage is TRBV11-3 and J usage is TRBJ1-1; D is undetermined. The material sequenced was CD4+ or CD8+ T cells sorted from blood, taken in a trial of the OX40 agonist ivuxolimab. The CDR3 protein is CASSRPTGWNTEAFF. CDR3 DNA: TGTGCCAGCAGCCGCCCCACTGGATGGAACACTGAAGCTTTCTTT.